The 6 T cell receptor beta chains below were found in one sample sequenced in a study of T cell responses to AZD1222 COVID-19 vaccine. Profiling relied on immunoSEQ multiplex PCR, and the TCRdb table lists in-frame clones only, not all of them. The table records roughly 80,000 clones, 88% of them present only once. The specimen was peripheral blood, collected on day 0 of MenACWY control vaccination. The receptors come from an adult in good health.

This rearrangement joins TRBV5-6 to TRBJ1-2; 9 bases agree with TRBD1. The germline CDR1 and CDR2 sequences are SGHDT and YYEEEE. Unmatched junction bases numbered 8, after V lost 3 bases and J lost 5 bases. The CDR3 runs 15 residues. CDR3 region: CASSYNRGQSYGYTF. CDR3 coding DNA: TGTGCCAGCAGCTATAACAGGGGGCAGAGTTATGGCTACACCTTC.

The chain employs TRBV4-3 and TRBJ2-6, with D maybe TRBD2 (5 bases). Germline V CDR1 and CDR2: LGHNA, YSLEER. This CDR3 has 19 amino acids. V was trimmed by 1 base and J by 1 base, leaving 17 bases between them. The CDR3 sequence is CASSQGVPGFESGANVLTF. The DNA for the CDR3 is TGCGCCAGCAGCCAAGGAGTCCCGGGATTCGAGTCTGGGGCCAACGTCCTGACTTTC.

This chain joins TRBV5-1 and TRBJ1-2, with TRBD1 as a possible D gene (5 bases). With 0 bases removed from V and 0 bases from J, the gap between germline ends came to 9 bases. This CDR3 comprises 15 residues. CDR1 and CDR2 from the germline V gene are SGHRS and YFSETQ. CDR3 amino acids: CASSLVGAPNYGYTF. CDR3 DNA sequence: TGCGCCAGCAGCTTGGTCGGGGCCCCTAACTATGGCTACACCTTC.

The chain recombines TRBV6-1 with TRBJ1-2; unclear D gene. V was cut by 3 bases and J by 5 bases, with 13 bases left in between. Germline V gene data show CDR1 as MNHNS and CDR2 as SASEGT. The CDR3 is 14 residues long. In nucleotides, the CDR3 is TGTGCCAGCAGTGACACCCCGGGCCCATATGGCTACACCTTC. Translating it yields CASSDTPGPYGYTF.

CDR3 protein: CASSLGRGWHYEQYF. The CDR3 DNA reads TGTGCCAGCAGCTTAGGCAGGGGTTGGCACTACGAGCAGTACTTC. The chain is built from TRBV7-2 and TRBJ2-7; possible D gene TRBD1, 6 bases. Trimming took off 1 base at V and 3 bases at J, with 13 bases between the two ends. The germline V gene encodes CDR1 SGHTA and CDR2 FQGNSA. The CDR3 consists of 15 residues.

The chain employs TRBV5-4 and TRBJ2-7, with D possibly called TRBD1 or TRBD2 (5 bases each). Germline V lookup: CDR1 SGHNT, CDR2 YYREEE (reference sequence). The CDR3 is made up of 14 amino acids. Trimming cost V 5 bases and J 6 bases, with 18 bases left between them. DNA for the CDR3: TGTGCCAGCAGTGGGCGGACTCTCCAGGGCGAGCAGTACTTC. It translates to CASSGRTLQGEQYF.